The clone carrying this T cell receptor (beta chain) was counted ten times or more. As yet, its antigen is unknown. Each CDR3 protein gets one entry after TCRdb re-called the 5' RACE reads with MiXCR. The data hold over 45,000 distinct CDR3 sequences, with 4% observed a single time. This sample was taken from a study of neurological immune-mediated disorders. Overall study context: Among the 35 or so patients with multiple sclerosis, some 31 were relapsing-remitting, while 3 were secondary progressive.

The study, taken as a whole, reports: Private repertoires in all groups were suggested by the finding that expanded clones across subjects shared no CDR3 amino acid sequences. The multiple sclerosis repertoire cluster was associated with no clinical or MRI feature.

Trimming cost V 4 bases and J 6 bases; bases outside gene matches: 2. The length of the CDR3 is 15 residues. Germline V gene lookup returns CDR1 SGHAT and CDR2 FQNNGV. This sequence originates from a woman between 40 and 55 years old with multiple sclerosis. The chain employs TRBV11-2 and TRBJ2-1; 14 bases map to TRBD2. The sequenced sample was CD4+ T cells from blood. The CDR3 DNA follows: TGTGCCAGCAGCTCGACTAGCGGGGGGGTCAATGAGCAGTTCTTC. This translates into CASSSTSGGVNEQFF.